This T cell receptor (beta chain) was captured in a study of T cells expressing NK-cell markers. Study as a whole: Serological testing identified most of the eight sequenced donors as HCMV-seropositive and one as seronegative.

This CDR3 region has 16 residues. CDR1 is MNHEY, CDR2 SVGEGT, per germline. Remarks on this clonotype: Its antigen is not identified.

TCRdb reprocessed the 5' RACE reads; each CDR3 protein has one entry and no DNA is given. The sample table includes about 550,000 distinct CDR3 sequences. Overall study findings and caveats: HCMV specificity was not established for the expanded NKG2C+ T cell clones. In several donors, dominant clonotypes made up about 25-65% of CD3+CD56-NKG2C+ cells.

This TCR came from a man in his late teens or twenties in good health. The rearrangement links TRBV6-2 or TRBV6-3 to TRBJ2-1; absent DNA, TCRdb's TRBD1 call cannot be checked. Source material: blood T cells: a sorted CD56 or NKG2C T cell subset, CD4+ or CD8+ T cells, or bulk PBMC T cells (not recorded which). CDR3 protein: CASSYSPGQGDYEQFF.